Described below is a single T cell receptor beta chain sequence and its context. Its cognate antigen is unknown. The CDR3 loop spans 13 amino acids. CDR1 and CDR2 from the germline V gene are SGHRS and YFSETQ. V was cut by 0 bases and J by 8 bases, with 6 bases left in between. These data originate in a study of T cell responses to AZD1222 COVID-19 vaccine. General observations from the study: Repertoires were obtained solely post-peak T cell response.

TCRdb's table, derived via immunoSEQ multiplex PCR, lists solely in-frame clones and lacks some. The sample has about 150,000 clones, 80% to 90% seen once. The sequence derives from an adult in good health. The chain combines TRBV5-1 with TRBJ1-6; D gene ambiguous. The material sequenced was peripheral blood, taken on day 0 of AZD1222 vaccination. CDR3 sequence: CASSLANDSPLHF. In DNA form, the CDR3 reads TGCGCCAGCAGCTTGGCCAACGATTCACCCCTCCACTTT.